This TCR beta chain was captured by sequencing in a study of cytomegalovirus exposure and HLA in healthy donors. V lost 4 bases to trimming and J lost 2 bases, with 16 bases between them. CDR1 and CDR2 (germline): SGHTS, YDEGEE. The CDR3 has 17 amino acids. The PCR ran on 60 Vbeta and 13 Jbeta primers. Sequenced by immunoSEQ multiplex PCR; TCRdb stores in-frame clones only, minus some. The sample lists about 97,000 clones; 65% to 85% were seen once. Sequencing was performed on PBMCs. The sequence was collected from a man in his fifties or sixties in good health and CMV-seronegative. J is TRBJ2-6 and V is TRBV5-8, with a weak D call TRBD2 (5 bases). CDR3 DNA sequence: TGTGCCAGCAGCCCGAGGGAGTGGGGAACTGGGGCCAACGTCCTGACTTTC. This encodes CASSPREWGTGANVLTF.